The clone carrying this TCR beta chain was detected ten times or more. The sample comes from a study of regulatory T cells in long-lasting Graves disease. The time point was: newly diagnosed GD, antithyroid drugs for less than 3 months. PBMC-derived RNA was used for the TCR library. The CDR3 covers 14 residues. Germline CDR1 is DFQATT and CDR2 is SNEGSKA (reference sequence). V dropped 3 bases and J dropped 4 bases, with 12 bases sitting between them. Building of the TCR beta libraries involved iRepertoire HTBI primers and Arm-PCR of CDR3 regions. TCRdb passed the multiplex PCR reads through MiXCR, listing each CDR3 protein once. The sample has about 430,000 distinct CDR3 sequences; about 15% are singletons. A further study also used this sample, focusing on T cells in Graves' hyperthyroidism and ophthalmopathy. That report notes: Researchers ran a first-round RT-PCR on the TCR CDR3 using the HTBI primer set. In the blood, most expanded thyroid clonotypes above 0.001 appeared as well. Using 13 V-J features, a model discriminated ophthalmopathy from stable hyperthyroidism.

This receptor was identified in a woman aged 40 to 50 with Graves disease. The input for sequencing was peripheral blood mononuclear cells (PBMCs), taken at new diagnosis, from a patient treated with antithyroid drugs. The chain links TRBV20-1 to TRBJ2-2; possible D gene TRBD1, 6 bases. CDR3 in DNA: TGCAGTGCTAGGGCGGACAGACTCACCGGGGAGCTGTTTTTT. The encoded protein is CSARADRLTGELFF.